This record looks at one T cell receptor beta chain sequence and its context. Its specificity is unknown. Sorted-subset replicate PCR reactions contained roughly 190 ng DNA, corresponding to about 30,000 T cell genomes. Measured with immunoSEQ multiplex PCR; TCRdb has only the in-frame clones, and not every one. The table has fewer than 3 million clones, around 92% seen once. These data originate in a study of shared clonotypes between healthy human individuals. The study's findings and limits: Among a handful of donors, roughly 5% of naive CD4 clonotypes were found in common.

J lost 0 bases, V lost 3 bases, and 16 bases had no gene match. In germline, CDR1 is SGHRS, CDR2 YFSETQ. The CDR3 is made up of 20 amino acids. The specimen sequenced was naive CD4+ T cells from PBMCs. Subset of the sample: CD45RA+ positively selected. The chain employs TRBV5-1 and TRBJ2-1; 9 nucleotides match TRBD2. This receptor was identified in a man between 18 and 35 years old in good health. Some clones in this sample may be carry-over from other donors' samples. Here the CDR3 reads CASSSSPGWAGGSSYNEQFF. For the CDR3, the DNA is TGCGCCAGCAGCTCCTCCCCAGGCTGGGCGGGGGGGAGCTCCTACAATGAGCAGTTCTTC.